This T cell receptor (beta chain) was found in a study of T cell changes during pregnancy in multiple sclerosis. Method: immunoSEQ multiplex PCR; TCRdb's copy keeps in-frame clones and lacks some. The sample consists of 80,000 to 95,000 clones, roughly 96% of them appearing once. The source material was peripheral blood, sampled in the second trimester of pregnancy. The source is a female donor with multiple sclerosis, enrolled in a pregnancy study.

The CDR3 DNA reads as TGTGCCAGCAGCTTTCTAGCGGGAGTTAATAATGAGCAGTTCTTC. Amino acids: CASSFLAGVNNEQFF. The chain has TRBV5-4 and TRBJ2-1; 10 positions agree with TRBD2. The junction had 6 bases not matched to a gene; V was cut back by 2 bases and J by 7 bases. In germline, CDR1 is SGHNT, CDR2 YYREEE (reference sequence). CDR3 length: 15 amino acids.